This T cell receptor beta chain stems from a study of blood T cell repertoires in COVID-19. The V gene's germline CDR1 is DFQATT and CDR2 SNEGSKA (reference sequence). Trimming took off 3 bases at V and 2 bases at J, with 5 bases between the two ends. The CDR3 has 12 residues. Assay: immunoSEQ multiplex PCR; the TCRdb copy retains only in-frame clones and omits some. The sample has over 120,000 clones; more than 75% are singletons. Specimen: peripheral blood. The chain combines TRBV20-1 with TRBJ2-1; no firm D call. This clonotype originated in a woman aged 70 to 79 with COVID-19, enrolled during active disease. CDR3 sequence reads: CSASFAYNEQFF. CDR3 DNA sequence: TGCAGTGCTAGTTTCGCCTACAATGAGCAGTTCTTC.